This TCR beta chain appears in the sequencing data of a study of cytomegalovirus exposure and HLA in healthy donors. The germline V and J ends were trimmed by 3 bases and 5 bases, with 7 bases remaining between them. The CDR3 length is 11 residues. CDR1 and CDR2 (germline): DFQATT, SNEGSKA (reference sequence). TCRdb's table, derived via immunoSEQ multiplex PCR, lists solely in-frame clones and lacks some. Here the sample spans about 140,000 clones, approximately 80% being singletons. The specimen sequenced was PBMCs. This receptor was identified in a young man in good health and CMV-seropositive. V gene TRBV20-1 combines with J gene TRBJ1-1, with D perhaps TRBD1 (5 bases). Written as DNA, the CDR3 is TGCAGTGCTAGGGGGGGAACTGAAGCTTTCTTT. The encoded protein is CSARGGTEAFF.